These 30 T cell receptor beta chains were sequenced from one sample in a study of T cell repertoires in cytomegalovirus infection. TCRdb re-called the reads with MiXCR, one entry per CDR3 protein. The sample lists almost 500,000 distinct CDR3 sequences; about 11% were seen once. The sample taken for sequencing was PBMCs. These TCRs come from a human donor in good health (CMV status not recorded). Some clones in this sample may be carry-over from other donors' samples.

In its sample, this clonotype was seen many times. The chain combines TRBV14 with TRBJ1-6, with a tentative D call TRBD1 (6 bases). The ends were cut back, 0 bases at V and 3 bases at J, with 9 bases in the middle. There are 16 residues in the CDR3. Germline V gives CDR1 SGHDN, CDR2 FVKESK. In nucleotides, the CDR3 is TGTGCCAGCAGCCAAGATGTGACAGGCTATAATTCACCCCTCCACTTT. Translation gives CASSQDVTGYNSPLHF.

This clonotype was counted many times. The rearrangement links TRBV7-2 to TRBJ2-1; tentatively, D is TRBD1 or TRBD2 (5 bases each). V was clipped by 1 base and J by 3 bases, with 7 bases between them. CDR1 and CDR2 from the germline V gene are SGHTA and FQGNSA. There are 14 residues in the CDR3. The CDR3 sequence is CASSLGGDYNEQFF. The CDR3 DNA reads TGTGCCAGCAGCTTAGGAGGGGACTACAATGAGCAGTTCTTC. Variable domain in full (rest from reference TRBV7-2 and TRBJ2-1): GAGVSQSPSNKVTEKGKDVELRCDPISGHTALYWYRQSLGQGLEFLIYFQGNSAPDKSGLPSDRFSAERTGGSVSTLTIQRTQQEDSAVYLCASSLGGDYNEQFFGPGTRLTVL.

At least ten counts were recorded for this clonotype. The CDR3 sequence is CASSQSQRAGGLLETQYF. Here the CDR3 DNA reads TGTGCCAGCAGCCAAAGCCAACGGGCGGGGGGGCTTTTGGAGACCCAGTACTTC. This chain uses TRBV4-2 with TRBJ2-5; 9 bases align to TRBD2. This CDR3 contains 18 residues. Germline V gives CDR1 LGHNA, CDR2 YNFKEQ. The V and J ends lost 2 bases and 5 bases, in that order; junction bases with no gene match: 15.

This rearrangement joins TRBV19 to TRBJ1-5, with D unclear. The V end lost 10 bases, the J end lost 1 base, and 11 bases lay between the germline ends. Germline lookup yields CDR1 LNHDA and CDR2 SQIVND (reference sequence). CDR3 length: 13 residues. Here the CDR3 DNA reads TGTGCCACAGCTGTGGTGAGCAATCAGCCCCAGCATTTT. Its translation: CATAVVSNQPQHF.

This clonotype has at least ten counts. The V and J genes are TRBV7-2 and TRBJ1-1, with D possibly being TRBD1 (5 bases). Per germline, CDR1 SGHTA and CDR2 FQGNSA. The CDR3 has 13 amino acids. V shed 7 bases and J shed 0 bases, with 9 bases lying between them. The CDR3 spells CASNTRVNTEAFF. The CDR3 coding sequence is TGTGCCAGCAATACCAGGGTGAACACTGAAGCTTTCTTT. The full variable domain, with the rest looked up from reference TRBV7-2 and TRBJ1-1, is GAGVSQSPSNKVTEKGKDVELRCDPISGHTALYWYRQSLGQGLEFLIYFQGNSAPDKSGLPSDRFSAERTGGSVSTLTIQRTQQEDSAVYLCASNTRVNTEAFFGQGTRLTVV.

Only a few counts were recorded for this clonotype. The CDR3 DNA reads TGTGCCAGCTCACCAGGGTACCTCAGCAATCAGCCCCAGCATTTT. This codes for CASSPGYLSNQPQHF. The genes are TRBV18 and TRBJ1-5; no clear D. Germline assignment: CDR1 KGHSH and CDR2 LQKENI. CDR3 length: 15 amino acids. Trimming removed 2 bases at V and 1 base at J, with 9 bases between.

The chain carries TRBV5-4 and TRBJ1-5; D not certain. The CDR3 has 12 residues. Germline loops: CDR1 SGHNT, CDR2 YYREEE (reference sequence). Trimming took off 0 bases at V and 11 bases at J, with 9 bases between the two ends. CDR3: CASSLDSNTQHF. In nucleotides, the CDR3 is TGTGCCAGCAGCTTGGACAGCAACACCCAGCATTTT.

This clonotype appeared a few times. The chain has TRBV29-1 and TRBJ2-7; 8 positions agree with TRBD1. Trimming at V came to 6 bases and at J to 1 base, leaving 5 bases not matched to a gene. CDR1 is SQVTM and CDR2 is ANQGSEA in the germline V gene. The CDR3 totals 13 residues. CDR3 in DNA: TGCAGCGTCACTACAGGGGGGTCCTACGAGCAGTACTTC. Translating gives CSVTTGGSYEQYF.

This sequence joins TRBV18 and TRBJ2-2; D is possibly TRBD1 or TRBD2 (5 bases each). Germline V CDR1 and CDR2: KGHSH, LQKENI. V shed 5 bases and J shed 2 bases, with 15 bases lying between them. CDR3 length: 16 amino acids. This CDR3 is CASSGGRQTNTGELFF. In nucleotides, the CDR3 is TGTGCCAGCTCAGGGGGACGCCAGACCAACACCGGGGAGCTGTTTTTT.

This clonotype came up a few times. The genes are TRBV25-1 and TRBJ2-5, with 11 positions matching TRBD2. J gave up 2 bases and V 8 bases, and 7 bases lay outside the gene matches. The germline V gene encodes CDR1 MGHDK and CDR2 SYGVNS. The length of the CDR3 is 15 residues. CDR3 sequence reads: CASGPTSGGQETQYF. The CDR3 nucleotides are TGTGCCAGCGGTCCTACTAGCGGGGGACAAGAGACCCAGTACTTC.

As regards this clonotype: A read error is possible here, since a much larger clone lies one base away. V usage is TRBV20-1 and J usage is TRBJ1-3; no clear D gene. CDR3 length: 13 residues. Germline V gene lookup returns CDR1 DFQATT and CDR2 SNEGSKA (reference sequence). The CDR3 region has the DNA TGCAGTGCTAGAGCGGAGCCTGGAGACACCATATATTTT. Encoded protein: CSARAEPGDTIYF.

This clonotype came up a few times. For the CDR3, the DNA is TGTGCCAGCAGCCAAGATCGAGGGCCAGATACGCAGTATTTT. Its translation is CASSQDRGPDTQYF. The J gene is TRBJ2-3, the V gene TRBV3-1, with a weak D call TRBD2 (5 bases). The V gene lost 0 bases and the J gene lost 4 bases, with 8 bases spanning the gap. The CDR3 has 14 residues. CDR1 LGHDT and CDR2 YNNKEL come from the germline V gene (reference sequence).

The genes are TRBV20-1 and TRBJ2-1; 9 nucleotides align to TRBD2. This CDR3 region has 15 residues. Germline CDR1 is DFQATT and CDR2 is SNEGSKA (reference sequence). V dropped 4 bases and J dropped 5; count of bases not matched to a gene: 9. CDR3 nucleotides: TGCAGTGCTACCGAACTAGCGGGCGTCGACAATGAGCAGTTCTTC. Amino acids: CSATELAGVDNEQFF.

This clonotype was observed many times. The CDR3 region is CASSTRTSFYEQYF. CDR3 in DNA: TGTGCCAGCAGCACCCGGACTAGTTTCTACGAGCAGTACTTC. The chain is built from TRBV11-1 and TRBJ2-7; the match to TRBD2 covers 7 bases. Germline values: CDR1 SGHAT, CDR2 FQDESV (reference sequence). The CDR3 sequence is 14 residues long. V shed 5 bases, J shed 3 bases, and the junction held 7 bases outside the gene matches.

This clonotype was seen at least ten times. DNA of the CDR3: TGTGCCAGCAGCTTGGGACGTGCGGAGAGCACCGGGGAGCTGTTTTTT. The encoded protein is CASSLGRAESTGELFF. The chain uses TRBV5-4 and TRBJ2-2; no clear D. Per the germline V gene, CDR1 is SGHNT and CDR2 is YYREEE (reference sequence). Trimming cost V 0 bases and J 4 bases, with 13 bases left between them. This CDR3 comprises 16 residues.

This clonotype showed up many times. The rearrangement links TRBV25-1 to TRBJ1-1; the D is unclear. V was shortened by 0 bases and J by 5 bases, with 19 bases between the two germline ends. The germline V gene has CDR1 MGHDK and CDR2 SYGVNS. The CDR3 extends over 17 amino acids. The CDR3 nucleotides read TGTGCCAGCAGTGAATATACATTGTTAGTCTCGAGGACTGAAGCTTTCTTT. It is translated as CASSEYTLLVSRTEAFF.

The table lists this clonotype with a few counts. The CDR3 DNA reads as TGTGCCAGCAGTGGACCGGGACAGGCCTACGAGCAGTACTTC. This sequence encodes CASSGPGQAYEQYF. The chain combines TRBV28 with TRBJ2-7; TRBD1 matches 8 bases. CDR3 length: 14 amino acids. The ends lost 5 bases at V and 2 bases at J; junction bases unmatched: 5. Germline assignment: CDR1 MDHEN and CDR2 SYDVKM.

This clonotype came up many times. The J gene is TRBJ1-1, the V gene TRBV4-1; 8 bases match TRBD1. The V gene end was trimmed by 3 bases and the J gene end by 0 bases; junction bases not matched to a gene: 9. This CDR3 region has 17 residues. CDR1 is MGHRA and CDR2 is YSYEKL in the germline V gene. CDR3 amino acids: CASSQGGAGGLNTEAFF. In DNA form, the CDR3 reads TGCGCCAGCAGCCAGGGTGGGGCAGGGGGCCTGAACACTGAAGCTTTCTTT.

This clonotype was found many times. This chain connects TRBV12-3 or TRBV12-4 to TRBJ1-1; 7 bases map to TRBD1. Trimming at V came to 1 base and at J to 4 bases, leaving 6 bases not matched to a gene. The CDR3 is 15 amino acids. CDR3: CASSLVPGQTTEAFF. DNA for the CDR3: TGTGCCAGCAGTTTAGTCCCGGGACAGACCACTGAAGCTTTCTTT.

V and J are TRBV6-5 and TRBJ2-5; D might be TRBD2 (6 bases). CDR1 is MNHEY, CDR2 SVGAGI, per germline. The CDR3 covers 14 residues. V dropped 5 bases and J dropped 5 bases, with 15 bases sitting between them. Here the CDR3 DNA reads TGTGCCAGCAGTAAGACTAGGTCGGGGGAGACCCAGTACTTC. This sequence encodes CASSKTRSGETQYF.

This clonotype was counted ten times or more. The chain combines TRBV7-2 with TRBJ2-5, with 9 bases matching TRBD1. The CDR3 totals 15 residues. The germline gives CDR1 SGHTA, CDR2 FQGNSA. V trimming: 5 bases; J trimming: 3 bases; junction bases outside the gene matches: 7. CDR3 DNA sequence: TGTGCCAGCAGCAAAAGCCGGACAGGGGAAGAGACCCAGTACTTC. As protein: CASSKSRTGEETQYF.

This clonotype was seen a few times. This sequence joins TRBV20-1 and TRBJ2-2, with D perhaps TRBD1 (5 bases). The CDR3 has 14 amino acids. Trimming pared 6 bases from V and 0 bases from J, leaving 11 bases between. The germline V gene encodes CDR1 DFQATT and CDR2 SNEGSKA (reference sequence). The CDR3 sequence: CSAARVANTGELFF. The DNA of the CDR3 is TGCAGTGCCGCCAGGGTCGCGAACACCGGGGAGCTGTTTTTT.

This clonotype was counted ten times or more. The J gene is TRBJ1-5, the V gene TRBV27; D not resolved. The CDR3 is 15 residues long. Deletions cut 5 bases from V and 1 base from J, with 12 bases between. The germline V gene encodes CDR1 MNHEY and CDR2 SMNVEV (reference sequence). CDR3 sequence (DNA): TGTGCCAGCAGTCCCATCGTGCGAAGCAATCAGCCCCAGCATTTT. Translating gives CASSPIVRSNQPQHF.

The chain has TRBV20-1 and TRBJ2-4, with D perhaps TRBD2 (5 bases). Germline V gene sequence: CDR1 DFQATT, CDR2 SNEGSKA (reference sequence). Trimming took 5 bases from V and 3 from J, leaving 17 bases between them. The CDR3 is 15 residues long. The CDR3 reads CSAPPGAGVKNIQYF. The CDR3 DNA reads TGCAGTGCTCCACCCGGCGCCGGGGTCAAAAACATTCAGTACTTC.

The chain uses TRBV3-1 and TRBJ1-1; D remains ambiguous. Between the trimmed V and J ends, which lost 2 bases and 1 base, there was a span of 8 bases. Germline values: CDR1 LGHDT, CDR2 YNNKEL (reference sequence). The CDR3 has 14 residues. Written as DNA, the CDR3 is TGTGCCAGCAGCCAACCAGGAGAGAACACTGAAGCTTTCTTT. It translates to CASSQPGENTEAFF.

The rearrangement uses TRBV2 and TRBJ1-6; D unclear. Germline V gives CDR1 SNHLY, CDR2 FYNNEI. The CDR3 consists of 13 residues. Between the trimmed V and J ends, which lost 1 base and 7 bases, there was a span of 5 bases. In nucleotides, the CDR3 is TGTGCCAGCAGTGAAGTGGGGAATTCACCCCTCCACTTT. Protein: CASSEVGNSPLHF. Drawing the rest from reference TRBV2 and TRBJ1-6, the complete variable domain is EPEVTQTPSHQVTQMGQEVILRCVPISNHLYFYWYRQILGQKVEFLVSFYNNEISEKSEIFDDQFSVERPDGSNFTLKIRSTKLEDSAMYFCASSEVGNSPLHFGNGTRLTVT.

This clonotype was seen ten or more times. The chain uses TRBV29-1 and TRBJ2-5, with unresolved D. Between the trimmed V and J ends, which lost 5 bases and 7 bases, there was a span of 11 bases. The CDR3 covers 11 residues. Germline lookup yields CDR1 SQVTM and CDR2 ANQGSEA. The CDR3 nucleotides read TGCAGCGTTCCTAGGTCAGGGACCCAGTACTTC. Its protein is CSVPRSGTQYF. The full variable domain, rest sourced from reference TRBV29-1 and TRBJ2-5, is SAVISQKPSRDICQRGTSLTIQCQVDSQVTMMFWYRQQPGQSLTLIATANQGSEATYESGFVIDKFPISRPNLTFSTLTVSNMSPEDSSIYLCSVPRSGTQYFGPGTRLLVL.

Worth noting for this clonotype: One base away lies a much larger clone, so this may be a sequencing read error. The chain has TRBV5-1 and TRBJ2-3, with D perhaps matching TRBD1 (5 bases). This CDR3 region has 18 residues. CDR1 is SGHRS, CDR2 YFSETQ, per germline. CDR3 loop: CAISHLPSTGFVTDTQYF. Here the CDR3 DNA reads TGCGCCATCAGCCACCTACCCTCTACAGGATTTGTCACAGATACGCAGTATTTT. Looking up the rest from reference TRBV5-1 and TRBJ2-3 gives the full variable domain: KAGVTQTPRYLIKTRGQQVTLSCSPISGHRSVSWYQQTPGQGLQFLFEYFSETQRNKGNFPGRFSGRQFSNSRSEMNVSTLELGDSALYLCAISHLPSTGFVTDTQYFGPGTRLTVL.

The V call is TRBV19, the J call TRBJ2-1; D unclear. The V gene lost 8 bases and the J gene lost 4 bases, with 15 bases spanning the gap. Germline values: CDR1 LNHDA, CDR2 SQIVND (reference sequence). This CDR3 has 14 amino acids. The CDR3 DNA is TGTGCCAGTTCTCGTTCCGGTGATTACAATGAGCAGTTCTTC. Translated, it gives CASSRSGDYNEQFF.

The table lists this clonotype with many counts. This chain links TRBV19 with TRBJ1-1; D is possibly TRBD1 (6 bases). Trimming cost V 8 bases and J 0 bases, with 16 bases left between them. This CDR3 spans 15 amino acids. The germline V gene has CDR1 LNHDA and CDR2 SQIVND (reference sequence). CDR3 residues: CASVKGDTMNTEAFF. Written as DNA, the CDR3 is TGTGCCAGTGTGAAGGGGGATACCATGAACACTGAAGCTTTCTTT.